Following are 24 T cell receptor beta chains from one sample sequenced in a study of pediatric ulcerative colitis. Data came from immunoSEQ multiplex PCR; TCRdb stores just in-frame clones and leaves some out. The repertoire holds around 18,000 clones, with 74% as singletons. The rectum was sampled with one to two pinch biopsies at colonoscopy. The sample taken for sequencing was gut tissue. Source of these receptors: a boy aged 5-17 years with moderate ulcerative colitis.

The V gene is TRBV5-5, the J gene TRBJ2-1, with TRBD2 identical over 13 bases. The CDR3 is 20 residues long. V shed 4 bases and J 4 bases; nucleotides not matched to a gene: 17. Germline CDR1 and CDR2: SGHKS and YYEKEE (reference sequence). Here the CDR3 reads CASSRTEPGLAGRGYNEQFF. The CDR3 nucleotides read TGTGCCAGCAGCCGCACAGAACCGGGACTAGCGGGGAGAGGGTACAATGAGCAGTTCTTC.

This clone appeared a few times. This chain joins TRBV18 and TRBJ1-3; perhaps TRBD1 as D (5 bases). Germline CDR1 reads KGHSH; CDR2 reads LQKENI. V gave up 5 bases and J gave up 0 bases, with 14 bases separating them. CDR3 length: 16 amino acids. CDR3: CASSTRGPSSGNTIYF. CDR3 bases: TGTGCCAGCTCAACGAGGGGACCTAGCTCTGGAAACACCATATATTTT.

This clone was recorded only once. This chain uses TRBV6-4 with TRBJ2-3, with no clear D. The CDR3 is 15 residues long. V was cut by 0 bases and J by 0 bases, with 7 bases left in between. Germline lookup yields CDR1 MRHNA and CDR2 SNTAGT. CDR3 in DNA: TGTGCCAGCAGTGACTCTGCGGAAAGCACAGATACGCAGTATTTT. It encodes CASSDSAESTDTQYF.

This clone was detected only once. V is TRBV4-2 and J is TRBJ2-4; possible D gene TRBD2, 7 bases. V dropped 0 bases and J dropped 3 bases, with 21 bases sitting between them. This CDR3 has 19 amino acids. Germline values: CDR1 LGHNA, CDR2 YNFKEQ. The CDR3: CASSQDTGGADSIKNIQYF. CDR3 nucleotides: TGTGCCAGCAGCCAAGACACGGGGGGCGCTGATAGTATCAAAAACATTCAGTACTTC.

The J gene is TRBJ2-7, the V gene TRBV7-9; D is undetermined. This CDR3 has 11 residues. Germline V gives CDR1 SEHNR, CDR2 FQNEAQ (reference sequence). V dropped 5 bases and J dropped 3 bases, with 5 bases sitting between them. CDR3 residues: CASSPDYEQYF. The CDR3 DNA reads as TGTGCCAGCAGCCCCGACTACGAGCAGTACTTC. Combining the CDR3 with reference TRBV7-9 and TRBJ2-7 gives the whole variable domain DTGVSQNPRHKITKRGQNVTFRCDPISEHNRLYWYRQTLGQGPEFLTYFQNEAQLEKSRLLSDRFSAERPKGSFSTLEIQRTEQGDSAMYLCASSPDYEQYFGPGTRLTVT.

The rearrangement uses TRBV2 and TRBJ1-4; D remains ambiguous. CDR1 and CDR2 from the germline V gene are SNHLY and FYNNEI. The CDR3 runs to 14 residues. V was trimmed by 5 bases and J by 6 bases, leaving 13 bases between them. CDR3 in amino acids: CASSSGPWYEKLFF. CDR3 DNA: TGTGCCAGCAGTAGCGGACCGTGGTATGAAAAACTGTTTTTT.

This CDR3 is CASSLDGDTEAFF. In nucleotides, the CDR3 is TGTGCCAGCAGCTTAGACGGGGACACTGAAGCTTTCTTT. This chain connects TRBV11-3 to TRBJ1-1; D gene uncertain. Per germline, CDR1 SGHNT and CDR2 YENEEA. V lost 0 bases and J 3 bases, leaving 5 bases between the germline ends. This CDR3 has 13 amino acids.

The V gene is TRBV7-6, the J gene TRBJ2-5, with 8 positions matching TRBD1. The CDR3 consists of 16 residues. Germline CDR1 reads SGHVS; CDR2 reads FNYEAQ. After removal of 2 bases from V and 0 bases from J, the junction contained 5 bases not matched to a gene. The CDR3 reads CASSLRDRTYQETQYF. The CDR3 DNA sequence: TGTGCCAGCAGCTTACGGGACAGGACGTACCAAGAGACCCAGTACTTC. Variable domain in full (rest from reference TRBV7-6 and TRBJ2-5): GAGVSQSPRYKVTKRGQDVALRCDPISGHVSLYWYRQALGQGPEFLTYFNYEAQQDKSGLPNDRFSAERPEGSISTLTIQRTEQRDSAMYRCASSLRDRTYQETQYFGPGTRLLVL.

The chain carries TRBV11-3 and TRBJ1-1; TRBD1 aligns across 8 bases. Germline CDR1 is SGHNT and CDR2 is YENEEA. This CDR3 has 15 amino acids. V shed 4 bases, J shed 1 base, and the junction held 5 bases outside the gene matches. CDR3: CASSSSGTGNTEAFF. The DNA for the CDR3 is TGTGCCAGCAGCTCAAGCGGGACAGGGAACACTGAAGCTTTCTTT.

This chain connects TRBV4-3 to TRBJ1-5; a possible D gene is TRBD1 (5 bases). This CDR3 comprises 14 residues. Trimming took off 1 base at V and 5 bases at J, with 9 bases between the two ends. Germline V gene lookup returns CDR1 LGHNA and CDR2 YSLEER. The CDR3 region is CASSQAQGYQPQHF. The CDR3, as DNA: TGCGCCAGCAGCCAAGCGCAGGGATATCAGCCCCAGCATTTT.

The table lists this clone with a count of one. V gene TRBV5-1 combines with J gene TRBJ2-1; 7 nucleotides align to TRBD2. In germline, CDR1 is SGHRS, CDR2 YFSETQ. The V segment lost 1 base and the J segment 3 bases; nucleotides outside the gene matches: 4. This CDR3 region has 15 residues. CDR3 nucleotide sequence: TGCGCCAGCAGCTTGAAACTAGCGTTCTACAATGAGCAGTTCTTC. Its translation is CASSLKLAFYNEQFF.

The J gene is TRBJ1-1, the V gene TRBV12-5; maybe TRBD1 (5 bases). V lost 0 bases to trimming and J lost 0 bases, with 14 bases between them. Germline CDR1 reads LGHNT; CDR2 reads FRNRAP. The CDR3 spans 17 residues. This CDR3 reads CASGLVLSAGMNTEAFF. CDR3 nucleotides: TGTGCTAGTGGTTTGGTACTCTCGGCAGGGATGAACACTGAAGCTTTCTTT.

The chain recombines TRBV6-5 with TRBJ1-3; the D is unclear. Trimming shortened V by 5 bases and J by 0 bases, and 8 bases separated the two germline ends. The CDR3 is made up of 14 amino acids. From germline, CDR1 is MNHEY and CDR2 SVGAGI. The DNA of the CDR3 is TGTGCCAGCAGTCGGGCCCTCTCTGGAAACACCATATATTTT. Translating gives CASSRALSGNTIYF.

V usage is TRBV4-1 and J usage is TRBJ2-1; 11 bases align to TRBD2. J was trimmed by 8 bases and V by 6 bases; bases with no gene match: 9. Per germline, CDR1 MGHRA and CDR2 YSYEKL. The CDR3 covers 15 residues. This chain's CDR3 is CASSETSGTWDEQFF. The CDR3 DNA reads as TGCGCCAGCAGTGAGACTAGCGGGACCTGGGATGAGCAGTTCTTC.

V and J are TRBV7-2 and TRBJ2-6, with D unresolved. The V end lost 5 bases, the J end lost 1 base, and 15 bases lay between the germline ends. This CDR3 contains 17 residues. The germline V gene encodes CDR1 SGHTA and CDR2 FQGNSA. DNA of the CDR3: TGTGCCAGCAGCCACGGAGTCACCGCGTCTGGGGCCAACGTCCTGACTTTC. Amino acids: CASSHGVTASGANVLTF.

This clone was counted a single time. This chain uses TRBV4-1 with TRBJ1-4, with 7 bases lining up with TRBD1. From germline, CDR1 is MGHRA and CDR2 YSYEKL. CDR3 length: 15 amino acids. Losses at the gene ends were 2 bases for V and 7 bases for J; bases not matched to a gene: 7. The CDR3 sequence: CASSQNHRGGEKLFF. As DNA, the CDR3 is TGCGCCAGCAGCCAAAACCACAGGGGAGGTGAAAAACTGTTTTTT.

This chain links TRBV7-2 with TRBJ2-7; D is uncertain. The CDR3 consists of 14 residues. Between the trimmed V and J ends, which lost 5 bases and 3 bases, there was a span of 14 bases. CDR1 is SGHTA, CDR2 FQGNSA, per germline. In DNA, the CDR3 is TGTGCCAGCAGCCCCCAACAAGGGAACTACGAGCAGTACTTC. It is translated as CASSPQQGNYEQYF.

This clone was seen only once. The chain employs TRBV7-6 and TRBJ2-5, with D hard to call. Germline CDR1 reads SGHVS; CDR2 reads FNYEAQ. V gave up 2 bases and J gave up 3 bases, with 13 bases separating them. CDR3 length: 15 amino acids. CDR3 sequence: CASSLQAYSEETQYF. Written as DNA, the CDR3 is TGTGCCAGCAGCTTACAAGCTTACTCCGAAGAGACCCAGTACTTC.

This rearrangement joins TRBV5-1 to TRBJ2-7, with TRBD1 matching 10 bases. Germline CDR1 and CDR2: SGHRS and YFSETQ. V dropped 0 bases and J dropped 2; count of bases not matched to a gene: 2. This CDR3 is built from 15 residues. The CDR3: CASSLVGTGAYEQYF. The CDR3 DNA is TGCGCCAGCAGCTTGGTTGGGACAGGGGCCTACGAGCAGTACTTC.

The chain couples TRBV30 to TRBJ1-5; D ambiguous. Germline V lookup: CDR1 GTSNPN, CDR2 SVGIG (reference sequence). The CDR3 runs 13 residues. The V gene lost 1 base and the J gene lost 5 bases, with 9 bases spanning the gap. CDR3 residues: CAWSETDYQPQHF. The CDR3 nucleotides read TGTGCCTGGAGTGAAACAGACTATCAGCCCCAGCATTTT.

The chain carries TRBV15 and TRBJ2-5, with D tentatively TRBD2 (6 bases). The DNA matches TRBJ2-7 better at its end, which makes the J call doubtful. Germline CDR1 and CDR2: LNHNV and YYDKDF (reference sequence). This CDR3 region has 15 residues. Here the CDR3 DNA reads TGTGCCACCAGCAGGACTAGGACGGACTGGGACGAGCAGTACTTC. Protein: CATSRTRTDWDEQYF.

The genes are TRBV30 and TRBJ1-5; D may be TRBD1 (6 bases). V was trimmed by 0 bases and J by 9 bases, leaving 15 bases between them. This CDR3 spans 14 amino acids. Germline-derived CDR1 and CDR2 are GTSNPN and SVGIG (reference sequence). CDR3 nucleotide sequence: TGTGCCTGGAGTGTGGCAGGGGCCGGGGGGCCCCAGCATTTT. Its protein is CAWSVAGAGGPQHF.

The chain recombines TRBV5-1 with TRBJ2-3, with 8 bases matching TRBD2. The V and J ends lost 7 bases and 3 bases, in that order; junction bases with no gene match: 10. CDR1 SGHRS and CDR2 YFSETQ come from the germline V gene. This CDR3 is built from 15 residues. CDR3 coding DNA: TGCGCCAGCCGCATAGAAGCGGGAGAGACAGATACGCAGTATTTT. Translation: CASRIEAGETDTQYF.

On this clone itself: A read error may account for a junction end that differs from germline. The J gene is TRBJ2-1, the V gene TRBV7-2, with a tentative D call TRBD1 (5 bases). The germline CDR1 and CDR2 sequences are SGHTA and FQGNSA. The CDR3 consists of 14 residues. CDR3 sequence: CASSIDSPYDEQFF. CDR3 in DNA: TGTGCCAGCAGCATTGACAGTCCCTACGATGAGCAGTTCTTC.